The sequence of this TCR beta chain was determined in a study of T cells in women clearing cervical HPV infection. Comment on this clone: Its target is not known. The read ends 3 residues early relative to the CDR3; the germline J gene fills the gap.

Sequencing was performed with immunoSEQ multiplex PCR; in TCRdb, only in-frame clones are kept and a portion is missing. In all, the sample yields tens of thousands of clones. From germline, CDR1 is KGHSH and CDR2 LQKENI. V was trimmed by 0 bases and J by 2 bases, leaving 20 bases between them. This CDR3 is built from 19 residues. Study outcomes and limitations: A classifier using richness and V gene abundances reached an AUC of 0.7 to 0.9.

The sequenced sample was blood buffy coat. This TCR was recovered from a woman between 18 and 70 years old with a cervical HPV16 infection that either progressed to CIN3+ or cleared (not recorded which). V is TRBV18 and J is TRBJ1-5, with D tentatively TRBD1 (5 bases). CDR3 DNA (partial): TGTGCCAGCTCACCACCGGGCCAACCTCGCCGAGGGGGCAATCAGCCC. Its protein is CASSPPGQPRRGGNQP. The whole CDR3 region reads CASSPPGQPRRGGNQPQHF.